The rows below give T cell receptor beta chains drawn from one sample of a study of T cells in localized non-small cell lung cancer. Data came from immunoSEQ multiplex PCR; TCRdb stores just in-frame clones and leaves some out. The data hold around 30,000 clones, with roughly 78% observed a single time. Sequenced material: peripheral blood, taken before any cancer treatment. The source is a male donor aged 60 or over with stage II squamous cell lung carcinoma. CDR3s include the opening cysteine and the closing phenylalanine or tryptophan. The D gene is left open where the match is weak. Clone sizes are given selectively: once, few, many, or a class where the clone is expanded.

d_call j_call clone_size v_call cdr3_aa cdr3_nt
. TRBJ1-2 . TRBV29-1 CSVEGGRAYAYGYTF TGCAGCGTTGAAGGGGGGAGGGCCTATGCCTATGGCTACACCTTC
TRBD2 TRBJ2-2 . TRBV19 CASRGLAGGDTGELFF TGTGCCAGTAGAGGACTAGCGGGAGGTGACACCGGGGAGCTGTTTTTT
. TRBJ2-2 . TRBV19 CASSIIQAAGAITGELFF TGTGCCAGTAGTATCATCCAGGCGGCAGGTGCGATTACCGGGGAGCTGTTTTTT
. TRBJ2-1 . TRBV11-2 CASSPRVRYEQFF TGTGCCAGCAGCCCTCGGGTCCGGTATGAGCAGTTCTTC
TRBD2 TRBJ2-5 . TRBV27 CASRYTLAGEETQYF TGTGCCAGCAGATACACACTAGCGGGAGAAGAGACCCAGTACTTC
. TRBJ1-1 . TRBV29-1 CSVSSGYKGTEAFF TGCAGCGTCTCTTCAGGGTACAAGGGCACTGAAGCTTTCTTT
TRBD1 TRBJ2-1 once TRBV5-1 CASSLVSGTDYNEQFF TGCGCCAGCAGCTTGGTTTCCGGGACAGATTACAATGAGCAGTTCTTC
. TRBJ2-1 . TRBV2 CASTPYNEQFF TGTGCCAGCACCCCCTACAATGAGCAGTTCTTC
. TRBJ1-1 . TRBV30 CAWGGQNSEAFF TGTGCCTGGGGAGGACAGAACTCTGAAGCTTTCTTT
. TRBJ1-1 . TRBV27 CASSSLSAGAFF TGTGCCAGCAGTTCCCTCTCGGCGGGGGCTTTCTTT
. TRBJ1-1 . TRBV19 CASVRRGTEAFF TGTGCCAGTGTCCGCAGGGGTACTGAAGCTTTCTTT
TRBD2 TRBJ2-2 . TRBV5-1 CASSLGLLAGGNTGELFF TGCGCCAGCAGCTTGGGCCTCCTAGCGGGAGGAAACACCGGGGAGCTGTTTTTT
TRBD1 TRBJ1-4 once TRBV28 CASSLDRGREKLFF TGTGCCAGCAGTTTGGACAGGGGGAGGGAAAAACTGTTTTTT
. TRBJ1-1 . TRBV5-1 CASSLDILNTEAFF TGCGCCAGCAGCTTGGACATCTTGAACACTGAAGCTTTCTTT
. TRBJ1-6 . TRBV10-2 CASSVGFGYSPLHF TGCGCCAGCAGTGTGGGATTTGGGTATTCACCCCTCCACTTT
. TRBJ1-1 . TRBV27 CASSFRKSTGLDTEAFF TGTGCCAGCAGTTTTAGGAAATCTACAGGGTTAGACACTGAAGCTTTCTTT
. TRBJ2-5 . TRBV30 CAWSTRTGETQYF TGTGCCTGGAGCACCCGGACCGGGGAGACCCAGTACTTC
. TRBJ1-1 . TRBV19 CASSILGGRTEAFF TGTGCCAGTAGTATACTAGGAGGGAGGACTGAAGCTTTCTTT
. TRBJ2-1 . TRBV11-3 CASSLAGSSSYNEQFF TGTGCCAGCAGCTTAGCTGGCTCAAGCTCCTACAATGAGCAGTTCTTC
. TRBJ1-1 . TRBV15 CATSRDRAGSLVNTEAFF TGTGCCACCAGCAGAGATCGAGCAGGGAGTCTCGTGAACACTGAAGCTTTCTTT
. TRBJ1-1 . TRBV27 CASSLVSGKEAFF TGTGCCAGCAGTTTAGTTTCAGGGAAAGAAGCTTTCTTT
. TRBJ1-3 . TRBV6-1 CASSQEGTADGNTIYF TGTGCCAGCAGTCAAGAGGGCACCGCGGACGGAAACACCATATATTTT
. TRBJ1-6 . TRBV30 CAWSVTSPLHF TGTGCCTGGAGTGTAACTTCACCCCTCCACTTT
. TRBJ1-1 . TRBV27 CASSLGMWGSNTEAFF TGTGCCAGCAGTTTAGGGATGTGGGGGTCGAACACTGAAGCTTTCTTT
TRBD2 TRBJ2-1 . TRBV27 CASKPLAGRDNEQFF TGTGCCAGCAAGCCCCTAGCGGGAAGAGACAATGAGCAGTTCTTC
. TRBJ1-1 . TRBV27 CASSLNGMNTEAFF TGTGCCAGCAGTTTGAATGGTATGAACACTGAAGCTTTCTTT
. TRBJ2-3 few TRBV2 CASSGYFTDTQYF TGTGCCAGCAGTGGGTACTTCACAGATACGCAGTATTTT
TRBD1 TRBJ2-1 . TRBV9 CASSVETLGTANNEQFF TGTGCCAGCAGCGTAGAGACCCTCGGGACAGCAAACAATGAGCAGTTCTTC
. TRBJ1-1 . TRBV27 CATRTGEVTEAFF TGTGCCACCAGGACGGGCGAGGTTACTGAAGCTTTCTTT
. TRBJ1-1 . TRBV7-2 CASSPYRSSNTEAFF TGTGCCAGCAGTCCGTACAGGTCCTCGAACACTGAAGCTTTCTTT
. TRBJ2-3 . TRBV5-8 CASSFRQGGGDTQYF TGTGCCAGCAGCTTTCGACAGGGAGGAGGAGATACGCAGTATTTT
TRBD1 TRBJ2-3 . TRBV29-1 CSVLGTGPGTDTQYF TGCAGCGTTCTGGGGACAGGTCCGGGCACAGATACGCAGTATTTT
. TRBJ2-6 once TRBV7-9 CASNLGGTGANVLTF TGTGCCAGCAACCTTGGGGGAACTGGGGCCAACGTCCTGACTTTC
. TRBJ1-3 . TRBV6-5 CASARFREAGNTIYF TGTGCCAGCGCCCGTTTCAGGGAGGCGGGAAACACCATATATTTT
. TRBJ1-1 . TRBV12-5 CASVLGDRNTEAFF TGTGCTAGTGTTTTAGGGGACCGGAACACTGAAGCTTTCTTT
. TRBJ1-4 . TRBV2 CASSQVTANEKLFF TGTGCCAGCAGCCAGGTTACTGCTAATGAAAAACTGTTTTTT
. TRBJ1-2 . TRBV6-1 CASRFSAAPYGYTF TGTGCCAGCAGGTTCTCGGCAGCCCCCTATGGCTACACCTTC
TRBD1 TRBJ1-2 many TRBV6-6 CASSPQGDYGYTF TGTGCCAGCAGCCCGCAGGGGGACTATGGCTACACCTTC
TRBD2 TRBJ2-5 . TRBV7-9 CASSPGTSGFGETQYF TGTGCCAGCAGCCCCGGGACTAGCGGATTCGGGGAGACCCAGTACTTC
. TRBJ2-7 . TRBV6-5 CASSEAGHLQYF TGTGCCAGCAGTGAAGCAGGTCACCTACAGTACTTC
. TRBJ1-1 once TRBV27 CASSLSVRLPNTEAFF TGTGCCAGCAGTTTAAGTGTCCGCTTGCCGAACACTGAAGCTTTCTTT
. TRBJ2-7 . TRBV25-1 CATQAYSYEQYF TGTGCCACCCAGGCCTACTCCTACGAGCAGTACTTC
. TRBJ2-7 . TRBV7-9 CASSMIDEQYF TGTGCCAGCAGCATGATCGACGAGCAGTACTTC
TRBD1 TRBJ1-3 . TRBV18 CASSLGTGDSGNTIYF TGTGCCAGCTCACTAGGGACAGGGGACTCTGGAAACACCATATATTTT
TRBD2 TRBJ2-3 . TRBV19 CASSRRLAGGADTQYF TGTGCCAGTAGTCGACGACTAGCGGGGGGGGCAGATACGCAGTATTTT
. TRBJ1-2 . TRBV18 CASSPLGERDYGYTF TGTGCCAGCTCACCCCTAGGGGAAAGGGACTATGGCTACACCTTC
TRBD1 TRBJ1-6 . TRBV4-1 CASSQDPPGGVDYNSPLHF TGCGCCAGCAGCCAAGATCCGCCAGGGGGGGTGGACTATAATTCACCCCTCCACTTT
TRBD1 TRBJ2-1 . TRBV7-9 CASSPEGDRGRNEQFF TGTGCCAGCAGCCCAGAAGGGGACAGGGGGAGAAATGAGCAGTTCTTC
. TRBJ2-7 . TRBV21-1 CASSTRTDYEQYF TGTGCCAGCAGCACCCGGACAGACTACGAGCAGTACTTC
. TRBJ1-4 . TRBV30 CAWRPGPGSDEKLFF TGTGCCTGGAGACCCGGTCCGGGGAGTGATGAAAAACTGTTTTTT
. TRBJ1-5 . TRBV6-6 CASSPGGDRQPQHF TGTGCCAGCAGTCCCGGGGGGGACCGACAGCCCCAGCATTTT
. TRBJ1-2 . TRBV5-6 CASSDGRVYGYTF TGTGCCAGCAGCGACGGACGGGTCTATGGCTACACCTTC
TRBD2 TRBJ2-2 . TRBV5-1 CASSLAPTSGGRGDTGELFF TGCGCCAGCAGCTTGGCCCCAACTAGCGGGGGTCGTGGGGACACCGGGGAGCTGTTTTTT
. TRBJ1-2 . TRBV27 CASSQDFLYGCTF TGTGCCAGCAGCCAAGATTTCCTCTATGGCTGCACCTTC
TRBD1 TRBJ1-1 . TRBV6-1 CASGTDGRNTEAFF TGTGCCAGTGGGACAGATGGCCGGAACACTGAAGCTTTCTTT
TRBD1 TRBJ1-4 . TRBV7-6 CASSLGTGAEKLFF TGTGCCAGCAGCTTAGGGACAGGGGCTGAAAAACTGTTTTTT
TRBD1 TRBJ1-2 . TRBV6-5 CASSEGGAAYGYTF TGTGCCAGCAGTGAAGGGGGCGCCGCCTATGGCTACACCTTC
. TRBJ2-3 . TRBV29-1 CSVPQGERGTDTQYF TGCAGTGTCCCACAGGGCGAGAGGGGCACAGATACGCAGTATTTT
TRBD2 TRBJ2-1 . TRBV14 CASSLLAGLAYNEQFF TGTGCCAGCAGCCTGCTAGCGGGACTGGCCTACAATGAGCAGTTCTTC